This T cell receptor beta chain was observed in a study of CD8 T cells in ankylosing spondylitis. Findings and caveats of the study: Seemingly characteristic of ankylosing spondylitis blood was a TCR beta motif consisting of about 8 highly homologous variants. Reports of some motif variants in reactive arthritis synovial fluid and blood predate this one.

This clonotype has a count of ten or more. The target antigen is unknown. From the 5' RACE reads, TCRdb called clonotypes with MiXCR, one entry per CDR3 protein. The sample includes 750,000 to 850,000 distinct CDR3 sequences, about 11% seen only once; the top ten take less than 0.65%. This CDR3 is built from 14 residues. The germline V and J ends were trimmed by 7 bases and 1 base, with 10 bases remaining between them. CDR1 is MNHNS, CDR2 SASEGT, per germline. This sequence joins TRBV6-1 and TRBJ1-4, with D unclear. The sequence derives from a male donor with ankylosing spondylitis. Sequenced sample: blood, either unsorted or a sorted T cell fraction (not recorded which). The CDR3 protein is CASTDRRTNEKLFF. The CDR3 DNA follows: TGTGCCAGCACCGATCGCAGAACTAATGAAAAACTGTTTTTT.